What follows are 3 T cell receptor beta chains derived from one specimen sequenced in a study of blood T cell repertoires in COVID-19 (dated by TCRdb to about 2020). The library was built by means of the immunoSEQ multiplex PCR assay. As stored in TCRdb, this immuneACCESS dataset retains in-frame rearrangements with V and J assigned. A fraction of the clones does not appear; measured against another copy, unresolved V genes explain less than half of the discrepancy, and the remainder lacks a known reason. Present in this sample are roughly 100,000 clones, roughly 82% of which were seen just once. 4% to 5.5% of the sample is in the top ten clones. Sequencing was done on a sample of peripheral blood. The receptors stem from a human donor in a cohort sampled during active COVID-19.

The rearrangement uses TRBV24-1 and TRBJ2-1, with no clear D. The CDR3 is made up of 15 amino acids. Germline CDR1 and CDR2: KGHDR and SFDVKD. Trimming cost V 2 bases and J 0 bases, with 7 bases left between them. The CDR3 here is CATSDSTSSYNEQFF. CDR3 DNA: TGTGCCACCAGTGATTCCACGAGCTCCTACAATGAGCAGTTCTTC.

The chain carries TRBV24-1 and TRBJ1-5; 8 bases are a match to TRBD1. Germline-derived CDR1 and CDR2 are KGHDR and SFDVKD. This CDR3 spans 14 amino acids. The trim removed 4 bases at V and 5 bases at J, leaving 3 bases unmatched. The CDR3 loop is CATSEQGAYQPQHF. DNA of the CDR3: TGTGCCACCAGTGAGCAGGGGGCCTATCAGCCCCAGCATTTT.

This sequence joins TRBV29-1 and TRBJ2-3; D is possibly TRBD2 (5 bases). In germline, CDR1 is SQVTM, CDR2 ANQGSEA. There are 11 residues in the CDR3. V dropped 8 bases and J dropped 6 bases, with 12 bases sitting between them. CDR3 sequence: CSPLAGDTQYF. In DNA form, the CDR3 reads TGCAGCCCCCTGGCGGGCGATACGCAGTATTTT.